This TCR beta chain emerged from a study of blood T cell repertoires in COVID-19. V was cut by 7 bases and J by 4 bases, with 13 bases left in between. Germline V gene lookup returns CDR1 SQVTM and CDR2 ANQGSEA. The CDR3 contains 12 residues. Sequenced by immunoSEQ multiplex PCR; TCRdb stores in-frame clones only, minus some. The table records over 25,000 clones, 70% to 90% of them present only once. The sample taken for sequencing was peripheral blood. This chain joins TRBV29-1 and TRBJ1-1, with a possible D match to TRBD1 (5 bases). This clonotype was sampled from a man between 65 and 79 years old with acute or convalescent COVID-19. The CDR3 here is CSALLGGTEAFF. In DNA form, the CDR3 reads TGCAGCGCGTTATTGGGGGGCACTGAAGCTTTCTTT. The full variable domain, rest sourced from reference TRBV29-1 and TRBJ1-1, is SAVISQKPSRDICQRGTSLTIQCQVDSQVTMMFWYRQQPGQSLTLIATANQGSEATYESGFVIDKFPISRPNLTFSTLTVSNMSPEDSSIYLCSALLGGTEAFFGQGTRLTVV.